One sample yielded the 21 T cell receptor beta chains listed below, sequenced in a study of T-cell reconstitution after alpha-beta-depleted transplantation in children. Preparation of the TCRbeta library used unique molecular identifiers. MiXCR, applied by TCRdb to the PCR reads, yields one record per CDR3 protein. The sample lists some 530,000 distinct CDR3 sequences; roughly an eighth were seen once. The source material was PBMCs from the stem cell graft donor, sampled from the stem cell graft. These TCRs come from a human donor who donated a stem cell graft to a child with combined immunodeficiency.

Only a few counts were recorded for this clonotype. V usage is TRBV4-3 and J usage is TRBJ1-1; D not resolved. The length of the CDR3 is 15 residues. V was cut by 0 bases and J by 1 base, with 9 bases left in between. Germline-derived CDR1 and CDR2 are LGHNA and YSLEER. CDR3: CASSQEPAPNTEAFF. CDR3 nucleotide sequence: TGCGCCAGCAGCCAAGAGCCAGCTCCGAACACTGAAGCTTTCTTT.

Points on this clonotype: One end of the junction varies from germline; a read error may be responsible. The chain links TRBV5-1 to TRBJ2-2; perhaps TRBD1 as D (8 bases). Germline V lookup: CDR1 SGHRS, CDR2 YFSETQ. The CDR3 sequence is 16 residues long. CDR3 amino acids: CASSSLQGGNTWELFF. In nucleotides, the CDR3 is TGCGCCAGCAGCTCCTTACAGGGGGGGAACACCTGGGAGCTGTTTTTT.

This clonotype was observed a few times. J is TRBJ2-5 and V is TRBV12-3 or TRBV12-4; 12 nucleotides match TRBD2. V lost 3 bases and J lost 4; bases outside the gene matches: 15. There are 19 residues in the CDR3. This CDR3 reads CASSLLNGASGRARETQYF. As DNA, the CDR3 is TGTGCCAGCAGTTTGTTAAACGGGGCTAGCGGGAGGGCCCGAGAGACCCAGTACTTC.

This clonotype was seen a few times. V and J are TRBV6-5 and TRBJ2-1; D is ambiguous. The CDR3 spans 17 residues. Trimming shortened V by 6 bases and J by 8 bases, and 26 bases separated the two germline ends. CDR1 MNHEY and CDR2 SVGAGI come from the germline V gene. CDR3 nucleotides: TGTGCCAGCAGCTATCGGTTCTTCGGCGGTGTATTACATGAGCAGTTCTTC. It specifies CASSYRFFGGVLHEQFF.

This clonotype was observed at least ten times. The chain couples TRBV20-1 to TRBJ2-7; 11 bases match TRBD2. CDR1 and CDR2 from the germline V gene are DFQATT and SNEGSKA (reference sequence). The CDR3 is 14 residues long. The CDR3 here is CRKRASGRNYEQYF. CDR3 bases: TGCAGAAAGCGAGCTAGCGGGAGGAACTACGAGCAGTACTTC.

This clonotype came up many times. The chain recombines TRBV7-9 with TRBJ2-7; 10 nucleotides align to TRBD2. CDR3 length: 15 residues. J lost 7 bases, V lost 5 bases, and 11 bases had no gene match. The V gene's germline CDR1 is SEHNR and CDR2 FQNEAQ (reference sequence). In nucleotides, the CDR3 is TGTGCCAGCAGCCAACTAGCGGGAAAATCATCAGAGCAGTACTTC. Amino acids: CASSQLAGKSSEQYF.

This clonotype appeared a few times. This chain connects TRBV7-8 to TRBJ2-7; 11 bases are shared with TRBD2. The CDR3 length is 16 residues. The V segment lost 3 bases and the J segment 0 bases; nucleotides outside the gene matches: 4. Germline CDR1 reads SGHVS; CDR2 reads FQNEAQ. CDR3 sequence: CASSLAGTSGSYEQYF. In DNA, the CDR3 is TGTGCCAGCAGCTTGGCCGGGACTAGCGGCTCCTACGAGCAGTACTTC.

This clonotype has a count of ten or more. The V and J genes are TRBV7-9 and TRBJ1-1; D is possibly TRBD1 (6 bases). Germline V lookup: CDR1 SEHNR, CDR2 FQNEAQ (reference sequence). The germline V and J ends were trimmed by 3 bases and 7 bases, with 15 bases remaining between them. CDR3 size: 14 residues. The CDR3 nucleotides read TGTGCCAGCAGCTTCCCAGGGACACCTGTTGAAGCTTTCTTT. This gives the protein CASSFPGTPVEAFF.

This clonotype came up many times. This chain links TRBV24-1 with TRBJ2-1; TRBD2 agrees at 7 bases. This CDR3 is 16 amino acids long. With 3 bases clipped from V and 10 bases from J, the junction kept 14 bases outside the gene matches. CDR1 and CDR2 from the germline V gene are KGHDR and SFDVKD. CDR3: CATSDPPSGDYQEQFF. The CDR3 coding sequence is TGTGCCACCAGTGATCCACCATCGGGGGACTATCAAGAGCAGTTCTTC.

This clonotype has more than one count but fewer than ten. The J gene is TRBJ2-7, the V gene TRBV5-8; the match to TRBD2 covers 10 bases. The CDR3 is 17 amino acids. The V and J ends lost 4 bases and 9 bases, in that order; junction bases with no gene match: 19. Per the germline V gene, CDR1 is SGHTS and CDR2 is YDEGEE. The CDR3 protein is CASSLGLAEFRDQLQYF. The CDR3 DNA follows: TGTGCCAGCAGCCTCGGACTAGCGGAATTTCGGGACCAACTGCAGTACTTC.

The chain's CDR3 is CASSTGQRWDNEQFF. The DNA for the CDR3 is TGTGCCAGCAGCACAGGTCAGCGTTGGGACAATGAGCAGTTCTTC. The gene calls are TRBV21-1 and TRBJ2-1. TRBV21-1 is noted as a pseudogene. The CDR3 is made up of 15 amino acids.

This clonotype was counted ten times or more. DNA for the CDR3: TGTGCCAGCAGCCAACCCTTGGGAGTAGCGGACACAGATACGCAGTATTTT. This sequence encodes CASSQPLGVADTDTQYF. This chain joins TRBV3-1 and TRBJ2-3; D might be TRBD2 (6 bases). Trimming stripped 2 bases from V and 2 bases from J, with 17 bases between. This CDR3 is built from 17 residues. Germline values: CDR1 LGHDT, CDR2 YNNKEL (reference sequence).

There are a few counts of this clonotype. The CDR3 loop reads CSARDLAGGSSSYEQYF. In nucleotides, the CDR3 is TGCAGTGCTAGAGATCTAGCGGGGGGCTCGAGCTCCTACGAGCAGTACTTC. This rearrangement joins TRBV20-1 to TRBJ2-7; TRBD2 agrees at 11 bases. The junction had 7 bases not matched to a gene; V was cut back by 0 bases and J by 0 bases. Germline V CDR1 and CDR2: DFQATT, SNEGSKA (reference sequence). The CDR3 covers 17 residues.

The J gene is TRBJ1-6, the V gene TRBV12-3 or TRBV12-4, with D tentatively TRBD1 (5 bases). V lost 6 bases to trimming and J lost 7 bases, with 13 bases between them. The CDR3 runs to 14 residues. CDR3 residues: CASSRDVGNSPLHF. The CDR3 region has the DNA TGTGCCAGCAGCCGGGACGTGGGAAATTCACCCCTCCACTTT.

This clonotype was picked up many times. This chain connects TRBV7-9 to TRBJ1-2, with 7 positions matching TRBD1. This CDR3 contains 14 residues. After removal of 1 base from V and 4 bases from J, the junction contained 3 bases not matched to a gene. CDR1 SEHNR and CDR2 FQNEAQ come from the germline V gene (reference sequence). As DNA, the CDR3 is TGTGCCAGCAGCTTAGAACAGGGGTTCTATGGCTACACCTTC. This codes for CASSLEQGFYGYTF.

This clonotype was counted a few times. The rearrangement links TRBV5-1 to TRBJ2-1, with 10 bases aligning to TRBD2. V trimming: 3 bases; J trimming: 9 bases; junction bases outside the gene matches: 9. The germline gives CDR1 SGHRS, CDR2 YFSETQ. The CDR3 runs 15 residues. In DNA, the CDR3 is TGCGCCAGCAGCTCTCTAGCGGGAGCAGCAGGTGAGCAGTTCTTC. Translating it yields CASSSLAGAAGEQFF.

The sample holds many counts of this clonotype. The chain recombines TRBV20-1 with TRBJ2-7; D remains unclear. CDR3 size: 13 residues. V lost 1 base and J 0 bases, leaving 7 bases between the germline ends. Germline lookup yields CDR1 DFQATT and CDR2 SNEGSKA (reference sequence). CDR3 coding DNA: TGCAGTGCTAGAGTAGGCAGCTCCTACGAGCAGTACTTC. It translates to CSARVGSSYEQYF.

This clonotype was counted a single time. V and J are TRBV27 and TRBJ2-3; tentatively, D is TRBD1 (6 bases). CDR1 and CDR2 (germline): MNHEY, SMNVEV (reference sequence). Trimming removed 2 bases at V and 4 bases at J, with 16 bases between. The CDR3 sequence is 16 residues long. CDR3 sequence (DNA): TGTGCCAGCAGTTTAACAGGGACGTTTCTGGCAGATACGCAGTATTTT. Translation gives CASSLTGTFLADTQYF.

The table lists this clonotype with a few counts. The CDR3 nucleotides are TGTGCCAGCAGTGAAGTGGGCGGGGGGGCAGCAGATACGCAGTATTTT. Translation gives CASSEVGGGAADTQYF. The chain combines TRBV6-1 with TRBJ2-3, with 9 bases matching TRBD2. The CDR3 has 16 residues. The V segment lost 1 base and the J segment 4 bases; nucleotides outside the gene matches: 6. CDR1 is MNHNS, CDR2 SASEGT, per germline.

The gene calls are TRBV13 and TRBJ2-5, with TRBD2 matching 14 bases. V lost 5 bases to trimming and J lost 7 bases; unmatched junction nucleotides: 9. Per the germline V gene, CDR1 is PRHDT and CDR2 is FYEKMQ (reference sequence). The CDR3 sequence is 16 residues long. The CDR3 sequence: CASSAGLAGAPGTQYF. The DNA for the CDR3 is TGTGCCAGCAGCGCGGGACTAGCGGGGGCCCCCGGGACCCAGTACTTC.

Details on this clonotype: A read error may produce the germline difference seen at one junction end. V usage is TRBV7-7 and J usage is TRBJ2-1; D possibly corresponds to TRBD1 (5 bases). Germline V CDR1 and CDR2: SSHAT, FNYEAQ (reference sequence). The CDR3 length is 15 residues. The CDR3 loop reads CASSSTPGASGEQFF. CDR3 sequence (DNA): TGTGCTAGCAGCTCAACCCCTGGGGCTTCGGGTGAGCAGTTCTTC.